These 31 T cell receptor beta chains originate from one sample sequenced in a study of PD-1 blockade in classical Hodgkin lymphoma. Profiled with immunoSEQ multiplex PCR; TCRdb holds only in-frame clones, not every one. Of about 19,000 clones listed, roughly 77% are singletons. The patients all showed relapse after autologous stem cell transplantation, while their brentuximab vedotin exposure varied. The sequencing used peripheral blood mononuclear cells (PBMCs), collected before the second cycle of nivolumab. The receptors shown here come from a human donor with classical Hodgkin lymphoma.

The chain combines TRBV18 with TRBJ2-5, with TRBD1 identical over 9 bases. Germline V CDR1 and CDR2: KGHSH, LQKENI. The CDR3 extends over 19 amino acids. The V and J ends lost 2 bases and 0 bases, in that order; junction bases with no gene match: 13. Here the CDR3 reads CASSPTQRRTGVYQETQYF. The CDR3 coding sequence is TGTGCCAGCTCACCAACTCAAAGACGGACAGGGGTCTACCAAGAGACCCAGTACTTC.

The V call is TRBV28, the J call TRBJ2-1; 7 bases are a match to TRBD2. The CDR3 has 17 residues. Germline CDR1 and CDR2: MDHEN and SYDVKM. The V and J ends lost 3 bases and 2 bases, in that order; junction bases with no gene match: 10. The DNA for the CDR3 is TGTGCCAGCAGTTTCCCGAGACTAGCTGAGCCCTACAATGAGCAGTTCTTC. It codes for CASSFPRLAEPYNEQFF.

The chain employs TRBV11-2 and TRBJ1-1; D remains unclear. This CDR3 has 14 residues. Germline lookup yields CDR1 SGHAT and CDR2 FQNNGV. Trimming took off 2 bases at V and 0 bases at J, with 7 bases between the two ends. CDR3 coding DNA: TGTGCCAGCAGCTTATTATCCATGAACACTGAAGCTTTCTTT. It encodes CASSLLSMNTEAFF.

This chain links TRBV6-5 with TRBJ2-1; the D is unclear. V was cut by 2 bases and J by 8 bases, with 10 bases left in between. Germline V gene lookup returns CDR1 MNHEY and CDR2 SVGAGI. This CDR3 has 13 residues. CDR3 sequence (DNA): TGTGCCAGCAGTTACGACGGCTTTTATGAGCAGTTCTTC. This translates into CASSYDGFYEQFF.

The CDR3 sequence is CASSLSGGNGYTF. Written as DNA, the CDR3 is TGCGCCAGCAGCTTGTCAGGGGGTAATGGCTACACCTTC. The chain carries TRBV5-1 and TRBJ1-2, with 7 bases fitting TRBD1. In germline, CDR1 is SGHRS, CDR2 YFSETQ. V was clipped by 1 base and J by 6 bases; unmatched bases: 3. CDR3 size: 13 residues.

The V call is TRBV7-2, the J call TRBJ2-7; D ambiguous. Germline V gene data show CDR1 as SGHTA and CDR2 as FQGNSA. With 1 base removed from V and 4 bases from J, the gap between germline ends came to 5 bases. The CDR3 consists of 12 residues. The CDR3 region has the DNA TGTGCCAGCAGCTTAGAGTGGTACGAGCAGTACTTC. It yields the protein CASSLEWYEQYF.

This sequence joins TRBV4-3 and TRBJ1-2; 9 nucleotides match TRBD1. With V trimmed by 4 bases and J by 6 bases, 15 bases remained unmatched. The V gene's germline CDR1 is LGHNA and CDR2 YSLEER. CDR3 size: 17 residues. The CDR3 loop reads CASSLDGYRGLLDGYTF. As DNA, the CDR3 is TGCGCCAGCAGCCTCGATGGATACAGGGGGCTTCTCGATGGCTACACCTTC.

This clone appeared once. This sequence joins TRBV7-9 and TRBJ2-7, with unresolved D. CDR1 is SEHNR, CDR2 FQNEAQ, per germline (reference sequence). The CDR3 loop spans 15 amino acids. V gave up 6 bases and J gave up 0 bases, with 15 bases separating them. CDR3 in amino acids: CASSPGVGSSYEQYF. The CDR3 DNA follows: TGTGCCAGCAGTCCTGGCGTAGGCAGCTCCTACGAGCAGTACTTC.

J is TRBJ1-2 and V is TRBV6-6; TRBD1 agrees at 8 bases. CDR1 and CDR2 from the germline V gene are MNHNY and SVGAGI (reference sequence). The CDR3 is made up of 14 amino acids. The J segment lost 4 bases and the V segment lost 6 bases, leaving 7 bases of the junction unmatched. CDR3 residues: CASSPLTGAYGYTF. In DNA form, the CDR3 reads TGTGCCAGCAGCCCGTTGACAGGGGCCTATGGCTACACCTTC.

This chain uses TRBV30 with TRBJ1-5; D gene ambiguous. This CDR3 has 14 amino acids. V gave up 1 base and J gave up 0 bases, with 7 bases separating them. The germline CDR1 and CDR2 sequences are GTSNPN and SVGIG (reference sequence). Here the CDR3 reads CAWSGANSNQPQHF. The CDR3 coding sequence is TGTGCCTGGAGTGGGGCCAATAGCAATCAGCCCCAGCATTTT. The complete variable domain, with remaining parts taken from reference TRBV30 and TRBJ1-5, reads SQTIHQWPATLVQPVGSPLSLECTVEGTSNPNLYWYRQAAGRGLQLLFYSVGIGQISSEVPQNLSASRPQDRQFILSSKKLLLSDSGFYLCAWSGANSNQPQHFGDGTRLSIL.

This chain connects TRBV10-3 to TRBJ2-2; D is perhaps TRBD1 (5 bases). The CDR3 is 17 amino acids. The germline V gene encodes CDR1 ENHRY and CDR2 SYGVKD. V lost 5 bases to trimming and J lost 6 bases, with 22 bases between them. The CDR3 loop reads CAISLSTDPLVAGELFF. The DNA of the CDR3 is TGTGCCATCAGTCTATCGACAGATCCCCTTGTCGCCGGGGAGCTGTTTTTT.

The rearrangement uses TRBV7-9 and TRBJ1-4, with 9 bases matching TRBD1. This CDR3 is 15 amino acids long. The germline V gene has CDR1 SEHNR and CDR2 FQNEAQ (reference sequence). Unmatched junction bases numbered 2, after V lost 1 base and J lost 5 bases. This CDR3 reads CASSLGTGENEKLFF. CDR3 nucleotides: TGTGCCAGCAGCTTAGGGACAGGGGAAAATGAAAAACTGTTTTTT.

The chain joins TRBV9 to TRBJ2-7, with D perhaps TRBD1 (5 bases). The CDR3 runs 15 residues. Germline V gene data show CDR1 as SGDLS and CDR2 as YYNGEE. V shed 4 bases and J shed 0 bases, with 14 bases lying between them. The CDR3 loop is CASSPTQGPSYEQYF. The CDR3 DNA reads TGTGCCAGCAGCCCCACCCAGGGCCCCTCCTACGAGCAGTACTTC.

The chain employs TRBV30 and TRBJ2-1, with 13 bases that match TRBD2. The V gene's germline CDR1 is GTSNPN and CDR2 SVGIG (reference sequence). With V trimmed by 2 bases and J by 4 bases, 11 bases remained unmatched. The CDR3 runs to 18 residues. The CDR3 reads CAWSIRPGLAGLYNEQFF. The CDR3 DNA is TGTGCCTGGAGTATAAGACCGGGACTAGCGGGGCTTTACAATGAGCAGTTCTTC.

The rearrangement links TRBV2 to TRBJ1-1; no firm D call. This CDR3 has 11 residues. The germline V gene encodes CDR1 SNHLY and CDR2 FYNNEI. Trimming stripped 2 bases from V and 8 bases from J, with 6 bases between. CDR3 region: CASSESAEAFF. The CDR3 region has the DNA TGTGCCAGCAGTGAATCGGCAGAAGCTTTCTTT.

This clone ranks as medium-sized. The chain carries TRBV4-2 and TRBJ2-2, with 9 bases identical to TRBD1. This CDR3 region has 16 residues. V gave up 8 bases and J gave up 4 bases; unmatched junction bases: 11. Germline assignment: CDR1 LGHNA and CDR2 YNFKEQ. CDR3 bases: TGTGCCAGCGCCCCCGGGACAGGGACCTTCACCGGGGAGCTGTTTTTT. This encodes CASAPGTGTFTGELFF.

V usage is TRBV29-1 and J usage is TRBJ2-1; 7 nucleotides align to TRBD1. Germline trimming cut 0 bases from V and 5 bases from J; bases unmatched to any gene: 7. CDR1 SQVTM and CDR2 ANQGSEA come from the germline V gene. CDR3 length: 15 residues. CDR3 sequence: CSVEDHGTENNEQFF. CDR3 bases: TGCAGCGTTGAAGATCACGGGACAGAAAACAATGAGCAGTTCTTC.

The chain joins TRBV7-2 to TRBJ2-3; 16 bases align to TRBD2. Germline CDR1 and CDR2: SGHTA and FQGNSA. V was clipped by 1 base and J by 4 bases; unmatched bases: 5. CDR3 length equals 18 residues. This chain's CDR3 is CASSLVGTSGGASDTQYF. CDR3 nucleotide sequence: TGTGCCAGCAGCTTAGTCGGGACTAGCGGGGGGGCTTCAGATACGCAGTATTTT. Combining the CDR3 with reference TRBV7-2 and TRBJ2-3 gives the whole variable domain GAGVSQSPSNKVTEKGKDVELRCDPISGHTALYWYRQSLGQGLEFLIYFQGNSAPDKSGLPSDRFSAERTGGSVSTLTIQRTQQEDSAVYLCASSLVGTSGGASDTQYFGPGTRLTVL.

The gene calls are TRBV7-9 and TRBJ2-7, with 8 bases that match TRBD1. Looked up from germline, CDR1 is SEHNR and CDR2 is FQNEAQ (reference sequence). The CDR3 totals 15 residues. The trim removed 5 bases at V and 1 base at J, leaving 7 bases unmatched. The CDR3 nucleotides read TGTGCCAGCAGCCCAGACAGGGGAACTTCCTACGAGCAGTACTTC. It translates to CASSPDRGTSYEQYF.

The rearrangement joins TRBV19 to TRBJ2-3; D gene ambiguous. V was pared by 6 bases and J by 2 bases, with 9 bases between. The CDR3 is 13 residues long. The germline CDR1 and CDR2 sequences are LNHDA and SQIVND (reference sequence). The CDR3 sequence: CASSRQLTDTQYF. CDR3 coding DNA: TGTGCCAGTAGCAGACAACTCACAGATACGCAGTATTTT.

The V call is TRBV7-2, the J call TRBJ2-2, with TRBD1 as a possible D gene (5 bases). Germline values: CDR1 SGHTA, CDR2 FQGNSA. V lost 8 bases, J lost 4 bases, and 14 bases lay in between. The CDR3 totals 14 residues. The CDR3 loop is CASVPGHGTGELFF. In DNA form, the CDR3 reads TGTGCCAGCGTCCCAGGGCATGGCACCGGGGAGCTGTTTTTT.

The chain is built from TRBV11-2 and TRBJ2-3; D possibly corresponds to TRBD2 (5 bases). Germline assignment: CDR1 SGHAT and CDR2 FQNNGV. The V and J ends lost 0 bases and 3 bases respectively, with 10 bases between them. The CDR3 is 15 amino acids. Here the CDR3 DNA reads TGTGCCAGCAGCTTAGATCCAGGCGGGACAGATACGCAGTATTTT. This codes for CASSLDPGGTDTQYF.

In nucleotides, the CDR3 is TGTGCCAGCAGCTTACTGACAGGGGGCTATTCACCCCTCCACTTT. Amino acid sequence: CASSLLTGGYSPLHF. V is TRBV11-2 and J is TRBJ1-6; 10 nucleotides agree with TRBD1. The CDR3 sequence is 15 residues long. CDR1 SGHAT and CDR2 FQNNGV come from the germline V gene. Trimming removed 2 bases from V and 8 bases from J; junction bases left unmatched: 3.

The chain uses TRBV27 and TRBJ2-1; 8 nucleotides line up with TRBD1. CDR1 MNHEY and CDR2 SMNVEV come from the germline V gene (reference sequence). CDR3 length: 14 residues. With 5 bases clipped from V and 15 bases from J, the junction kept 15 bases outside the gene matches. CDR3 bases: TGTGCCAGCAGTCCTATTATCACGGACAGGGCCCCGTTCTTC. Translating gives CASSPIITDRAPFF.

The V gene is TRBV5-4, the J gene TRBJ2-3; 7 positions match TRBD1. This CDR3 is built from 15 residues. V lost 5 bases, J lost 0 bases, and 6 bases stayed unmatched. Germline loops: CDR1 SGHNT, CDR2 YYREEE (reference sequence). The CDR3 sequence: CASRRTGASTDTQYF. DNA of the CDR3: TGTGCCAGCAGACGGACAGGAGCTAGCACAGATACGCAGTATTTT.

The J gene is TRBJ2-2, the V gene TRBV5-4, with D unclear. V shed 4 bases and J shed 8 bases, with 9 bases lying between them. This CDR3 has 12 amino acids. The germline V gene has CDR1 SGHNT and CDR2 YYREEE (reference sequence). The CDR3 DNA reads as TGTGCCAGCAGCACGGTTGTTGGGGAGCTGTTTTTT. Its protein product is CASSTVVGELFF. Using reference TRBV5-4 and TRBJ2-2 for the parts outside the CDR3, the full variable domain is ETGVTQSPTHLIKTRGQQVTLRCSSQSGHNTVSWYQQALGQGPQFIFQYYREEENGRGNFPPRFSGLQFPNYSSELNVNALELDDSALYLCASSTVVGELFFGEGSRLTVL.

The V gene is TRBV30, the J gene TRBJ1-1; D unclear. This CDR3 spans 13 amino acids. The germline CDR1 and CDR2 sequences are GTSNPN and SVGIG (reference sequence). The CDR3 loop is CGLGLQLNTEAFF. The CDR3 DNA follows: TGTGGCCTAGGGTTACAATTGAACACTGAAGCTTTCTTT.

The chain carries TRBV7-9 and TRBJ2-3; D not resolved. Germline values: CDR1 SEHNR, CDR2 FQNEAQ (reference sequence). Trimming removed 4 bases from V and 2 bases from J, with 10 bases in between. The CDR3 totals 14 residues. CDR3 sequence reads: CASSSSYYTDTQYF. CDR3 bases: TGTGCCAGCAGCTCTAGTTACTACACAGATACGCAGTATTTT. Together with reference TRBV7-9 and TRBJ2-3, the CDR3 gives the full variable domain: DTGVSQNPRHKITKRGQNVTFRCDPISEHNRLYWYRQTLGQGPEFLTYFQNEAQLEKSRLLSDRFSAERPKGSFSTLEIQRTEQGDSAMYLCASSSSYYTDTQYFGPGTRLTVL.

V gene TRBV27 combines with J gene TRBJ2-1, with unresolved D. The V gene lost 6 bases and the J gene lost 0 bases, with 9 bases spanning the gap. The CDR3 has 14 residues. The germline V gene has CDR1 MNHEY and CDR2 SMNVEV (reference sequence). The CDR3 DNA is TGTGCCAGCAGCTCGATCGCCTCCTACAATGAGCAGTTCTTC. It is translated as CASSSIASYNEQFF.

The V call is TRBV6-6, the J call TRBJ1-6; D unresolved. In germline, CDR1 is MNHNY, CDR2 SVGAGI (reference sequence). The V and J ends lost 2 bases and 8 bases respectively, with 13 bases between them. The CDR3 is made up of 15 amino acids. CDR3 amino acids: CASSYPTDGDSPLHF. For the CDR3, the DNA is TGTGCCAGCAGTTACCCAACGGACGGGGATTCACCCCTCCACTTT.

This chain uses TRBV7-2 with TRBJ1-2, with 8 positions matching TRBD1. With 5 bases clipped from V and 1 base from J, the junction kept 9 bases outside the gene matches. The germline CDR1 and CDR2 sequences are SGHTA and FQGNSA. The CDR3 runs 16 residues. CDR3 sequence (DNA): TGTGCCAGCAGCCCACAGGGGGAACAACTTAACTATGGCTACACCTTC. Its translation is CASSPQGEQLNYGYTF.